A single sample gave rise to the 10 T cell receptor beta chains below, sequenced in a study of shared clonotypes between healthy human individuals. Sequencing was performed with immunoSEQ multiplex PCR; in TCRdb, only in-frame clones are kept and a portion is missing. This sample yields roughly 2 million clones, of which around 95% are seen a single time; roughly 0.13% belongs to the top ten. The sequenced sample was naive CD4+ T cells sorted from blood. Subset denoted: CD45RA+ positively selected. Receptor source: a man between 18 and 29 years old in good health.

The chain joins TRBV9 to TRBJ1-2, with D tentatively TRBD1 (6 bases). This CDR3 is 14 amino acids long. CDR1 and CDR2 from the germline V gene are SGDLS and YYNGEE. Deletions cut 5 bases from V and 1 base from J, with 12 bases between. The CDR3 protein is CASRTTGSNYGYTF. CDR3 coding DNA: TGTGCCAGCAGAACTACAGGGAGTAACTATGGCTACACCTTC. The variable domain in full, with the rest retrieved from reference TRBV9 and TRBJ1-2, is DSGVTQTPKHLITATGQRVTLRCSPRSGDLSVYWYQQSLDQGLQFLIQYYNGEERAKGNILERFSAQQFPDLHSELNLSSLELGDSALYFCASRTTGSNYGYTFGSGTRLTVV.

For the CDR3, the DNA is TGTGCCAGCAGTGATTGGACTAGCGGCTCCTACGAGCAGTACTTC. It yields the protein CASSDWTSGSYEQYF. V usage is TRBV25-1 and J usage is TRBJ2-7; 10 nucleotides line up with TRBD2. Germline values: CDR1 MGHDK, CDR2 SYGVNS. V was clipped by 3 bases and J by 0 bases; unmatched bases: 2. The CDR3 consists of 15 residues.

The V call is TRBV6-6, the J call TRBJ2-1; tentatively, D is TRBD1 or TRBD2 (5 bases each). Germline V gene lookup returns CDR1 MNHNY and CDR2 SVGAGI (reference sequence). With 2 bases removed from V and 7 bases from J, the gap between germline ends came to 12 bases. The CDR3 is made up of 14 amino acids. The CDR3 coding sequence is TGTGCCAGCAGTTACGGGGGAGCGCCAAATGAGCAGTTCTTC. Translated, it gives CASSYGGAPNEQFF.

The chain joins TRBV11-2 to TRBJ1-1; D ambiguous. The CDR3 loop spans 14 amino acids. CDR1 and CDR2 from the germline V gene are SGHAT and FQNNGV. Trimming shortened V by 5 bases and J by 5 bases, and 15 bases separated the two germline ends. The CDR3 region is CASSPQSSGTEAFF. The CDR3 DNA reads TGTGCCAGCAGCCCACAGTCCTCTGGGACTGAAGCTTTCTTT.

In regard to this clone: This CDR3 is also generated by other DNA sequences in the sample. The CDR3 spells CASSPDRGNQPQHF. In DNA form, the CDR3 reads TGCGCCAGCAGCCCCGACAGGGGGAATCAGCCCCAGCATTTT. The chain has TRBV5-1 and TRBJ1-5, with 9 positions matching TRBD1. The CDR3 loop spans 14 amino acids. J lost 4 bases, V lost 4 bases, and 3 bases had no gene match. The germline CDR1 and CDR2 sequences are SGHRS and YFSETQ.

This CDR3 reads CASRPRPSNSPLHF. CDR3 nucleotides: TGTGCCAGCAGACCCCGACCGAGCAATTCACCCCTCCACTTT. The rearrangement joins TRBV6-5 to TRBJ1-6; D unclear. The germline CDR1 and CDR2 sequences are MNHEY and SVGAGI. There are 14 residues in the CDR3. V dropped 6 bases and J dropped 7 bases, with 13 bases sitting between them.

Concerning this clone itself: This sample also contains other DNA sequences that code for the same CDR3. The genes are TRBV5-6 and TRBJ2-7, with unresolved D. CDR1 SGHDT and CDR2 YYEEEE come from the germline V gene. V was shortened by 4 bases and J by 1 base, with 9 bases between the two germline ends. The CDR3 is 13 residues long. CDR3 region: CASSLTISYEQYF. DNA of the CDR3: TGTGCCAGCAGCCTGACCATTTCCTACGAGCAGTACTTC.

CDR3 coding DNA: TGTGCCAGCAGGGGGGACAGGTCTGGGGCCAACGTCCTGACTTTC. It is translated as CASRGDRSGANVLTF. The V call is TRBV9, the J call TRBJ2-6; 8 positions agree with TRBD1. This CDR3 contains 15 residues. The germline V gene encodes CDR1 SGDLS and CDR2 YYNGEE. Trimming cost V 5 bases and J 1 base; bases outside gene matches: 2.

CDR3 loop: CASSPRGGAKNIQYF. Here the CDR3 DNA reads TGTGCCAGCAGCCCCAGGGGGGGGGCCAAAAACATTCAGTACTTC. This sequence joins TRBV5-6 and TRBJ2-4; the D gene could be TRBD1 or TRBD2 (7 bases each). V dropped 4 bases and J dropped 1 base, with 12 bases sitting between them. The CDR3 has 15 amino acids. CDR1 and CDR2 (germline): SGHDT, YYEEEE.

The gene calls are TRBV5-1 and TRBJ2-1, with 13 bases identical to TRBD2. Germline V gene sequence: CDR1 SGHRS, CDR2 YFSETQ. CDR3 size: 19 residues. V shed 3 bases and J 0 bases; nucleotides not matched to a gene: 9. CDR3 DNA: TGCGCCAGCAGCTATACGACTAGCGGGGGGCTAATCTCCTACAATGAGCAGTTCTTC. Its translation is CASSYTTSGGLISYNEQFF.